This note documents a single T cell receptor beta chain sequence. The CDR3 spans 16 residues. Germline assignment: CDR1 MGHRA and CDR2 YSYEKL. Germline trimming cut 2 bases from V and 4 bases from J; bases unmatched to any gene: 5. The data were obtained in a study of blood T cell repertoires in COVID-19. The protocol was immunoSEQ multiplex PCR, while the TCRdb copy is restricted to in-frame clones and leaves out a portion. The sample includes 400,000 to 550,000 clones, 75% to 90% of them seen just once. The chain combines TRBV4-1 with TRBJ2-1, with 10 positions matching TRBD2. The receptor was isolated from a woman in her 30s with acute or convalescent COVID-19. Specimen: peripheral blood. CDR3 sequence reads: CASSQPSGGVYNEQFF. CDR3 DNA sequence: TGCGCCAGCAGCCAACCGAGCGGGGGGGTTTACAATGAGCAGTTCTTC.